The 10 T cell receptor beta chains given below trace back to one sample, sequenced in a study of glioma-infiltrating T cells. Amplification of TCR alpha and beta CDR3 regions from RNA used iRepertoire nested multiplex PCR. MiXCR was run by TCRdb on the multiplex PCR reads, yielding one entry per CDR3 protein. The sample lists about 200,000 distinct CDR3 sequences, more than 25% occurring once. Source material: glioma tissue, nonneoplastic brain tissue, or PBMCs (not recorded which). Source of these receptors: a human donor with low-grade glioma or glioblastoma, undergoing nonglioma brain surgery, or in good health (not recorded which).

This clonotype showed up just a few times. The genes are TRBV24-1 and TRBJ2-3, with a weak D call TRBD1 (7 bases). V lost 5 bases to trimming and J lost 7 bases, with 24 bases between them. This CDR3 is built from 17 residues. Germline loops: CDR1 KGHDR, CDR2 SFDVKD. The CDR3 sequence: CATSAGSRGVLSYTQYF. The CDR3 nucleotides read TGTGCCACCAGTGCCGGGAGCAGGGGGGTTCTAAGTTATACGCAGTATTTT.

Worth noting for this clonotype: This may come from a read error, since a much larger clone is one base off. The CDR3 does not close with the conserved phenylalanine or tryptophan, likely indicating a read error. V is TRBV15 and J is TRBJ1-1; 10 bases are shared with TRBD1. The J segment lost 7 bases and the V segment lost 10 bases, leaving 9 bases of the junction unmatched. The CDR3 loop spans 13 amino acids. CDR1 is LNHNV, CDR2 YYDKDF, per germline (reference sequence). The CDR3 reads CASRRQGAGEAFS. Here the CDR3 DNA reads TGTGCCAGCCGAAGACAGGGGGCGGGTGAAGCTTTCTCT.

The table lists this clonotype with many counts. CDR3 protein: CASSGGRIYGYTF. The CDR3 DNA is TGTGCCAGCAGCGGTGGACGAATCTATGGCTACACCTTC. The chain is built from TRBV7-9 and TRBJ1-2; D gene ambiguous. Looked up from germline, CDR1 is SEHNR and CDR2 is FQNEAQ (reference sequence). Trimming took off 5 bases at V and 4 bases at J, with 11 bases between the two ends. This CDR3 has 13 residues.

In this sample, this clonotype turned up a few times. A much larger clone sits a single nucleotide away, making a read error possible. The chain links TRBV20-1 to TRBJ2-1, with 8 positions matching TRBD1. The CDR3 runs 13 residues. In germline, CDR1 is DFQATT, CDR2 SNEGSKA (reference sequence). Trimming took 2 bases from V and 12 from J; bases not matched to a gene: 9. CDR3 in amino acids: CSARMAAGGLQFF. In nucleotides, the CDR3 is TGCAGTGCTAGAATGGCGGCAGGGGGCCTGCAGTTCTTC.

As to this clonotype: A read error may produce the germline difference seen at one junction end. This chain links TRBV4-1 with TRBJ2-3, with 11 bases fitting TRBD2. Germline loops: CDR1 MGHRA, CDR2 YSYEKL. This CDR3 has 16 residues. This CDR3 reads CASSKVGTSGQDAQYF. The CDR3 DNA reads TGCGCCAGCAGCAAAGTCGGGACTAGCGGACAAGATGCGCAGTATTTT.

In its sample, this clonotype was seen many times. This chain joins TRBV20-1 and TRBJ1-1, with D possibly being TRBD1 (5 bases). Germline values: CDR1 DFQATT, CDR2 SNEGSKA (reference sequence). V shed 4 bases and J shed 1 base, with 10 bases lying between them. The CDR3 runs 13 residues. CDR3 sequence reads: CSAKGAENTEAFF. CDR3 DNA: TGCAGTGCTAAAGGGGCTGAGAACACTGAAGCTTTCTTT.

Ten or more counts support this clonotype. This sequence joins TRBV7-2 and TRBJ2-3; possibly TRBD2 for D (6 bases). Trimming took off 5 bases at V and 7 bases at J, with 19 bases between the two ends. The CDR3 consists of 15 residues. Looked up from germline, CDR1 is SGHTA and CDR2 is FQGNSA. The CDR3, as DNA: TGTGCCAGCAGCCTCATGGGGGGAACCACCCATACGCAGTATTTT. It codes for CASSLMGGTTHTQYF. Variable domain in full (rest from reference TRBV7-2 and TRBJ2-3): GAGVSQSPSNKVTEKGKDVELRCDPISGHTALYWYRQSLGQGLEFLIYFQGNSAPDKSGLPSDRFSAERTGGSVSTLTIQRTQQEDSAVYLCASSLMGGTTHTQYFGPGTRLTVL.

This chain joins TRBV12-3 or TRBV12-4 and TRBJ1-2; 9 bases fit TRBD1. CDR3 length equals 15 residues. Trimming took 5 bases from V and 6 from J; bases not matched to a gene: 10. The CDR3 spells CASSPNPRTGDGYTF. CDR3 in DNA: TGTGCCAGCAGTCCCAATCCCCGGACAGGGGATGGCTACACCTTC.

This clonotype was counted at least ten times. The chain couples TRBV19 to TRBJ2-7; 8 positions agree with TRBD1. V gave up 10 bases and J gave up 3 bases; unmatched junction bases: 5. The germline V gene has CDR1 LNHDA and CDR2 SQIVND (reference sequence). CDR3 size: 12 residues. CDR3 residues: CATGQGVYEQYF. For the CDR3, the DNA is TGTGCCACAGGACAGGGAGTCTACGAGCAGTACTTC. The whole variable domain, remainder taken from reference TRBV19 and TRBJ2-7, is DGGITQSPKYLFRKEGQNVTLSCEQNLNHDAMYWYRQDPGQGLRLIYYSQIVNDFQKGDIAEGYSVSREKKESFPLTVTSAQKNPTAFYLCATGQGVYEQYFGPGTRLTVT.

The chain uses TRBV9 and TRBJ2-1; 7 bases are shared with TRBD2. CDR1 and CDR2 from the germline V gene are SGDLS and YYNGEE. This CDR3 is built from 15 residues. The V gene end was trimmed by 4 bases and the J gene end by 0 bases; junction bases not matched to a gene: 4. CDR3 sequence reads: CASSNGRSSYNEQFF. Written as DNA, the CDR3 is TGTGCCAGCAGCAACGGGAGGAGCTCCTACAATGAGCAGTTCTTC. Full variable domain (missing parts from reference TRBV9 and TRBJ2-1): DSGVTQTPKHLITATGQRVTLRCSPRSGDLSVYWYQQSLDQGLQFLIQYYNGEERAKGNILERFSAQQFPDLHSELNLSSLELGDSALYFCASSNGRSSYNEQFFGPGTRLTVL.